Each of the 32 T cell receptor beta chains below was sequenced from the same sample in a study of cytomegalovirus exposure and HLA in healthy donors. Amplification used 60 Vbeta primers and 13 Jbeta primers. Generated by immunoSEQ multiplex PCR, the TCRdb table keeps only in-frame clones and is missing some. The sample lists 250,000 or so clones, under 90% occurring once. The sample consisted of PBMCs. The receptors shown here come from a human donor in good health.

The V and J genes are TRBV6-5 and TRBJ2-5, with D possibly matching TRBD1 (6 bases). Trimming shortened V by 2 bases and J by 0 bases, and 10 bases separated the two germline ends. Per germline, CDR1 MNHEY and CDR2 SVGAGI. The CDR3 covers 15 residues. CDR3 bases: TGTGCCAGCAGTTACGGGGGCTCCAACCAAGAGACCCAGTACTTC. Its protein product is CASSYGGSNQETQYF.

Here the CDR3 DNA reads TGTGCCAGCAGTTCTCCCGCTAGCGGGGCCTACAATGAGCAGTTCTTC. Its protein product is CASSSPASGAYNEQFF. The V gene is TRBV28, the J gene TRBJ2-1; 9 positions match TRBD2. The germline V gene has CDR1 MDHEN and CDR2 SYDVKM. V was pared by 4 bases and J by 2 bases, with 6 bases of the junction left unmatched. The CDR3 totals 16 residues.

This clone was recorded only once. This chain uses TRBV6-5 with TRBJ1-1; 9 nucleotides agree with TRBD1. The CDR3 contains 15 residues. Germline-derived CDR1 and CDR2 are MNHEY and SVGAGI. Trimming at V came to 4 bases and at J to 1 base, leaving 4 bases not matched to a gene. CDR3 nucleotides: TGTGCCAGCAGTTGGGACAGGGACAGGAACACTGAAGCTTTCTTT. Its translation is CASSWDRDRNTEAFF.

The V gene is TRBV7-6, the J gene TRBJ2-5; D possibly corresponds to TRBD2 (5 bases). Per the germline V gene, CDR1 is SGHVS and CDR2 is FNYEAQ. V lost 0 bases and J 4 bases, leaving 9 bases between the germline ends. This CDR3 spans 14 amino acids. The CDR3 DNA sequence: TGTGCCAGCAGCTTAGCGGGAGAATCAGAGACCCAGTACTTC. This gives the protein CASSLAGESETQYF.

The chain joins TRBV25-1 to TRBJ2-2, with D possibly being TRBD1 (7 bases). V gave up 1 base and J gave up 6 bases, with 15 bases separating them. This CDR3 region has 16 residues. Germline CDR1 reads MGHDK; CDR2 reads SYGVNS. CDR3: CASSEFFSRGAGELFF. For the CDR3, the DNA is TGTGCCAGCAGTGAATTTTTTTCCAGGGGGGCCGGGGAGCTGTTTTTT.

The CDR3, as DNA: TGTGCCAGCAGTTTAGGGAGATCTAGCGGGAGCTCCTACGAGCAGTACTTC. Translating gives CASSLGRSSGSSYEQYF. This chain joins TRBV27 and TRBJ2-7; 10 nucleotides line up with TRBD2. This CDR3 is 17 amino acids long. J gave up 0 bases and V 2 bases, and 7 bases lay outside the gene matches. From germline, CDR1 is MNHEY and CDR2 SMNVEV (reference sequence).

This chain links TRBV19 with TRBJ2-7, with 7 bases lining up with TRBD1. The J segment lost 4 bases and the V segment lost 4 bases, leaving 1 base of the junction unmatched. This CDR3 contains 12 residues. Germline V lookup: CDR1 LNHDA, CDR2 SQIVND (reference sequence). The CDR3 coding sequence is TGTGCCAGTAGTAAGACAGGGTACGAGCAGTACTTC. Encoded protein: CASSKTGYEQYF.

J is TRBJ1-2 and V is TRBV15; D call uncertain. Germline V CDR1 and CDR2: LNHNV, YYDKDF (reference sequence). This CDR3 has 13 residues. V gave up 6 bases and J gave up 1 base, with 9 bases separating them. The CDR3 DNA follows: TGTGCCACCAGTTCTAGTTATAACTATGGCTACACCTTC. Amino acid sequence: CATSSSYNYGYTF.

The chain is built from TRBV11-1 and TRBJ2-7, with a weak D call TRBD1 (6 bases). From germline, CDR1 is SGHAT and CDR2 FQDESV (reference sequence). CDR3 length: 15 residues. The V gene lost 6 bases and the J gene lost 2 bases, with 17 bases spanning the gap. The CDR3 DNA reads TGTGCCAGCAGTACTTTCATGGACAGACCCTACGAGCAGTACTTC. This translates into CASSTFMDRPYEQYF.

This chain connects TRBV30 to TRBJ1-5; D is possibly TRBD1 (6 bases). V lost 0 bases and J lost 6, with 9 bases in between. The CDR3 is 13 amino acids. CDR1 is GTSNPN, CDR2 SVGIG, per germline (reference sequence). For the CDR3, the DNA is TGTGCCTGGAGTGTACAGGGATTTCAGCCCCAGCATTTT. It translates to CAWSVQGFQPQHF.

This sequence joins TRBV15 and TRBJ2-7, with TRBD2 identical over 9 bases. The CDR3 extends over 15 amino acids. With 2 bases clipped from V and 1 base from J, the junction kept 3 bases outside the gene matches. The germline CDR1 and CDR2 sequences are LNHNV and YYDKDF (reference sequence). The CDR3 sequence: CATSRPAGGSYEQYF. The CDR3 nucleotides read TGTGCCACCAGCAGACCAGCGGGAGGTTCCTACGAGCAGTACTTC.

This clone came up a few times. V usage is TRBV30 and J usage is TRBJ2-7; 7 bases fit TRBD2. Looked up from germline, CDR1 is GTSNPN and CDR2 is SVGIG (reference sequence). The CDR3 length is 14 residues. The CDR3 here is CAHQRGGSNHEQYF. CDR3 bases: TGTGCTCACCAACGGGGAGGGTCGAACCACGAGCAGTACTTC.

The V gene is TRBV19, the J gene TRBJ1-2; the D gene is possibly TRBD1 (5 bases). The length of the CDR3 is 15 residues. Germline CDR1 LNHDA, CDR2 SQIVND (reference sequence). V was trimmed by 5 bases and J by 4 bases, leaving 17 bases between them. The CDR3 loop reads CASSSPSGVGYGYTF. The CDR3 DNA is TGTGCCAGTAGTTCCCCATCGGGGGTCGGCTATGGCTACACCTTC.

The chain couples TRBV5-4 to TRBJ1-2; D may be TRBD1 (6 bases). With 3 bases removed from V and 5 bases from J, the gap between germline ends came to 14 bases. CDR1 and CDR2 from the germline V gene are SGHNT and YYREEE (reference sequence). This CDR3 region has 14 residues. The CDR3 loop is CASSSVQGHYGYTF. The CDR3 DNA follows: TGTGCCAGCAGCTCAGTACAGGGACATTATGGCTACACCTTC.

DNA of the CDR3: TGTGCCAGCACGCGGGGACAGGGGACAGATACGCAGTATTTT. Translating gives CASTRGQGTDTQYF. The genes are TRBV27 and TRBJ2-3, with 10 bases matching TRBD1. This CDR3 contains 14 residues. Germline V gene lookup returns CDR1 MNHEY and CDR2 SMNVEV (reference sequence). V lost 7 bases, J lost 3 bases, and 4 bases stayed unmatched.

The chain carries TRBV27 and TRBJ1-5; 10 bases match TRBD1. CDR1 and CDR2 from the germline V gene are MNHEY and SMNVEV (reference sequence). The CDR3 spans 15 residues. The junction had 7 bases not matched to a gene; V was cut back by 7 bases and J by 4 bases. In DNA form, the CDR3 reads TGTGCCAGCAAGCAGACAGGGGGCGGAAATCAGCCCCAGCATTTT. Translating it yields CASKQTGGGNQPQHF.

CDR3 region: CASSLNRDEQYF. CDR3 coding DNA: TGCGCCAGCAGCTTGAACAGGGACGAGCAGTACTTC. The V and J genes are TRBV5-1 and TRBJ2-7, with a weak D call TRBD1 (6 bases). Per the germline V gene, CDR1 is SGHRS and CDR2 is YFSETQ. V was trimmed by 1 base and J by 5 bases, leaving 7 bases between them. This CDR3 comprises 12 residues. The whole variable domain, remainder taken from reference TRBV5-1 and TRBJ2-7, is KAGVTQTPRYLIKTRGQQVTLSCSPISGHRSVSWYQQTPGQGLQFLFEYFSETQRNKGNFPGRFSGRQFSNSRSEMNVSTLELGDSALYLCASSLNRDEQYFGPGTRLTVT.

The chain recombines TRBV4-2 with TRBJ1-2; a weak D match, TRBD1 (5 bases). The germline CDR1 and CDR2 sequences are LGHNA and YNFKEQ. V lost 0 bases and J 5 bases, leaving 16 bases between the germline ends. The CDR3 spans 16 residues. The CDR3 DNA reads TGTGCCAGCAGCCAAGATGTGGCGGGGAAGGGGTATGGCTACACCTTC. It encodes CASSQDVAGKGYGYTF.

As to this clone: The CDR3 end shows no conserved phenylalanine or tryptophan, and so a read error is likely. The chain joins TRBV7-6 to TRBJ1-1; D gene uncertain. CDR3 length equals 13 residues. V was cut by 0 bases and J by 3 bases, with 5 bases left in between. From germline, CDR1 is SGHVS and CDR2 FNYEAQ. The chain's CDR3 is CASSLARYTEAFS. The CDR3 DNA sequence: TGTGCCAGCAGCTTAGCCAGGTACACTGAAGCTTTCTCT.

This chain connects TRBV28 to TRBJ1-5; 8 bases are a match to TRBD1. Unmatched junction bases numbered 13, after V lost 10 bases and J lost 5 bases. Germline CDR1 and CDR2: MDHEN and SYDVKM. The CDR3 spans 15 residues. As DNA, the CDR3 is TGTGCCATCAAACAGGGGGTGATAAGGGATCAGCCCCAGCATTTT. Protein product: CAIKQGVIRDQPQHF.

The chain couples TRBV7-9 to TRBJ2-7; a possible D gene is TRBD1 (6 bases). CDR3 length equals 12 residues. V lost 4 bases to trimming and J lost 8 bases, with 12 bases between them. Germline assignment: CDR1 SEHNR and CDR2 FQNEAQ (reference sequence). The CDR3 is CASSYEQGKQYF. CDR3 sequence (DNA): TGTGCCAGCAGCTACGAACAGGGAAAGCAGTACTTC.

V is TRBV5-4 and J is TRBJ2-3; the D gene is possibly TRBD2 (6 bases). The CDR3 length is 17 residues. Trimming cost V 3 bases and J 0 bases, with 17 bases left between them. Germline V gene data show CDR1 as SGHNT and CDR2 as YYREEE (reference sequence). The CDR3 spells CASSSRGGSKSTDTQYF. In nucleotides, the CDR3 is TGTGCCAGCAGCTCACGCGGAGGGTCCAAAAGCACAGATACGCAGTATTTT.

This sequence joins TRBV27 and TRBJ2-2, with TRBD1 matching 10 bases. The V segment lost 6 bases and the J segment 4 bases; nucleotides outside the gene matches: 8. The CDR3 totals 16 residues. Germline CDR1 MNHEY, CDR2 SMNVEV (reference sequence). The DNA for the CDR3 is TGTGCCAGCAGCCCGGGACAGGGGATTACCACCGGGGAGCTGTTTTTT. Amino acids: CASSPGQGITTGELFF.

V is TRBV12-5 and J is TRBJ1-1; TRBD1 matches 8 bases. The CDR3 length is 14 residues. Germline-derived CDR1 and CDR2 are LGHNT and FRNRAP. The V gene end was trimmed by 7 bases and the J gene end by 1 base; junction bases not matched to a gene: 5. CDR3 region: CASARTGSNTEAFF. The DNA for the CDR3 is TGTGCTAGTGCTCGGACAGGGTCGAACACTGAAGCTTTCTTT. The entire variable domain, with the rest obtained from reference TRBV12-5 and TRBJ1-1, is as follows: DARVTQTPRHKVTEMGQEVTMRCQPILGHNTVFWYRQTMMQGLELLAYFRNRAPLDDSGMPKDRFSAEMPDATLATLKIQPSEPRDSAVYFCASARTGSNTEAFFGQGTRLTVV.

The chain couples TRBV12-5 to TRBJ2-1, with 7 bases lining up with TRBD1. The CDR3 consists of 13 residues. The germline V gene encodes CDR1 LGHNT and CDR2 FRNRAP. J lost 4 bases, V lost 8 bases, and 5 bases had no gene match. The CDR3 protein is CASSPDRYNEQFF. DNA for the CDR3: TGTGCTAGTAGCCCGGACAGGTACAATGAGCAGTTCTTC.

The chain recombines TRBV9 with TRBJ1-6; 9 bases agree with TRBD1. V dropped 3 bases and J dropped 5; count of bases not matched to a gene: 3. The CDR3 has 15 residues. Germline CDR1 reads SGDLS; CDR2 reads YYNGEE. The DNA of the CDR3 is TGTGCCAGCAGCGCGGACAGGGGACATAATTCACCCCTCCACTTT. Its translation: CASSADRGHNSPLHF.

The chain employs TRBV30 and TRBJ2-4, with TRBD1 identical over 9 bases. Germline assignment: CDR1 GTSNPN and CDR2 SVGIG (reference sequence). The CDR3 is 15 residues long. The CDR3 sequence is CRPDYRGLVKNIQYF. CDR3 nucleotides: TGTCGCCCGGACTACAGGGGGCTTGTCAAAAACATTCAGTACTTC.

The chain recombines TRBV11-2 with TRBJ1-1, with a weak D call TRBD1 (5 bases). Trimming left V 6 bases short and J 3 bases short, with 20 bases between. CDR3 length: 16 residues. CDR1 and CDR2 from the germline V gene are SGHAT and FQNNGV. CDR3 sequence reads: CASRLGLGGFDTEAFF. In nucleotides, the CDR3 is TGTGCCAGCAGACTGGGACTAGGTGGGTTCGACACTGAAGCTTTCTTT.

The chain carries TRBV4-2 and TRBJ1-5; D gene ambiguous. Germline CDR1 LGHNA, CDR2 YNFKEQ. CDR3 length: 14 amino acids. V was clipped by 0 bases and J by 3 bases, with 6 bases between them. CDR3: CASSQDVNNQPQHF. The DNA of the CDR3 is TGTGCCAGCAGCCAAGATGTCAACAATCAGCCCCAGCATTTT.

J is TRBJ1-3 and V is TRBV2; no clear D gene. The germline V and J ends were trimmed by 3 bases and 0 bases, with 3 bases remaining between them. The CDR3 contains 13 residues. Germline lookup yields CDR1 SNHLY and CDR2 FYNNEI. This CDR3 is CASSDNSGNTIYF. DNA for the CDR3: TGTGCCAGCAGTGACAACTCTGGAAACACCATATATTTT.

CDR3 nucleotides: TGTGCCAGCAGTTTATTAGGGACGGGACTAGCGGGAGGGCCGATGCAGTATTTT. Translated: CASSLLGTGLAGGPMQYF. The chain couples TRBV27 to TRBJ2-3, with 16 bases identical to TRBD2. This CDR3 spans 18 amino acids. The V segment lost 1 base and the J segment 11 bases; nucleotides outside the gene matches: 12. Germline CDR1 MNHEY, CDR2 SMNVEV (reference sequence).

The chain carries TRBV14 and TRBJ2-7; TRBD1 aligns across 8 bases. V trimming: 8 bases; J trimming: 3 bases; junction bases outside the gene matches: 6. In germline, CDR1 is SGHDN, CDR2 FVKESK. The CDR3 spans 13 residues. The CDR3 DNA reads TGTGCCAGCCGCGACAGGGGTGACTACGAGCAGTACTTC. As protein: CASRDRGDYEQYF.